This TCR beta chain was found in a study of T-cell memory formation after mild COVID-19. This clonotype was seen only a few times. Antigen: not known. 5'RACE with constant-segment primers yielded barcoded, UMI-tagged TCR alpha and TCR beta cDNA libraries. TCRdb independently ran MiXCR on the 5' RACE reads; one entry per CDR3 protein. The sample records approximately 170,000 distinct CDR3 sequences, over 10% being singletons. Study observations and caveats: Day 15 to 85 contractors were CD4/CD8 balanced; later expanders leaned CD4+.

The CDR3 totals 16 residues. The V gene lost 1 base and the J gene lost 8 bases, with 17 bases spanning the gap. Germline V gene data show CDR1 as SNHLY and CDR2 as FYNNEI. Sequencing used PBMCs or a T cell subset sorted from them (not recorded which). V gene TRBV2 combines with J gene TRBJ1-4; D is uncertain. This clonotype was obtained from a man aged 18 to 30 who had mild COVID-19 (a few samples of this study predate the infection). Cell type and time point are not known. CDR3 sequence (DNA): TGTGCCAGCAGTGAAGGGGCCCTCATTATTTCGGAAAAACTGTTTTTT. Translating it yields CASSEGALIISEKLFF. The variable domain in full, with the rest retrieved from reference TRBV2 and TRBJ1-4, is EPEVTQTPSHQVTQMGQEVILRCVPISNHLYFYWYRQILGQKVEFLVSFYNNEISEKSEIFDDQFSVERPDGSNFTLKIRSTKLEDSAMYFCASSEGALIISEKLFFGSGTQLSVL.